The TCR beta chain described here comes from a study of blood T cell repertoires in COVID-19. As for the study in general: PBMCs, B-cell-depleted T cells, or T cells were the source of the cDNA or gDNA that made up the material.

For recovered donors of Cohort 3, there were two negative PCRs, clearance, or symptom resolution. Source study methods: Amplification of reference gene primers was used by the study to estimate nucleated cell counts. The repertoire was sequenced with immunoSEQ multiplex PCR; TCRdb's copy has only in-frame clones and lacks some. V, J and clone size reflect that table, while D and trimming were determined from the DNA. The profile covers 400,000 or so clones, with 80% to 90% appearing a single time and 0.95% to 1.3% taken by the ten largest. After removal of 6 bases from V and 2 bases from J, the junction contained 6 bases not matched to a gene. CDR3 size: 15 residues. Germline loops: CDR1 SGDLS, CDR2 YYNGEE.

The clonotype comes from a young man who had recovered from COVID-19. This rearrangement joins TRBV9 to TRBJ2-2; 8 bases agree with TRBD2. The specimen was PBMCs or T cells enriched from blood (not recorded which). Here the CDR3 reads CASKGSGTNTGELFF. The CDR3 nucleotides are TGTGCCAGCAAGGGTAGCGGGACCAACACCGGGGAGCTGTTTTTT.